One T cell receptor beta chain is described in this entry. The assay was immunoSEQ multiplex PCR, and TCRdb's table has in-frame clones only and misses some. In the table there are 150,000 to 200,000 clones, about 92% of which are singletons. This specimen belongs to a study of blood T cell repertoires in COVID-19. CDR3 length: 14 amino acids. CDR1 and CDR2 (germline): MNHNS, SASEGT. V was pared by 0 bases and J by 13 bases, with 15 bases between. This chain joins TRBV6-1 and TRBJ1-4; the D is unclear. This receptor was identified in a woman aged 55-75 years with COVID-19, enrolled during active disease. The sample consisted of peripheral blood. The CDR3 DNA reads TGTGCCAGCAGTGAAGCGGGAGGACGTATGGGACTGTTTTTT. Its translation: CASSEAGGRMGLFF.